Listed below are T cell receptor beta chains from one sample, sequenced in a study of T cell responses to AZD1222 COVID-19 vaccine. The repertoire was sequenced with immunoSEQ multiplex PCR; TCRdb's copy has only in-frame clones and lacks some. The top ten clones hold roughly 5.5% of a sample with about 160,000 clones, around nine tenths of them seen once. The sequencing here drew on peripheral blood, taken on day 0 of AZD1222 vaccination. Source of these receptors: an adult in good health. CDR3s include the opening cysteine and the closing phenylalanine or tryptophan. D genes are given only for firm matches. Clone size, where shown, is once, few, many, or a class for clones that have expanded.

TRBV15	NA	NA	TRBJ1-4	CATSTPGATNEKLFF	TGTGCCACCAGCACCCCGGGTGCAACTAATGAAAAACTGTTTTTT
TRBV7-3	NA	NA	TRBJ1-6	CASSQTGQLRGYNSPLHF	TGTGCCAGCAGCCAAACGGGGCAGCTCAGGGGCTATAATTCACCCCTCCACTTT
TRBV5-1	NA	NA	TRBJ1-4	CASSLGSGETNEKLFF	TGCGCCAGCAGCTTGGGGTCAGGCGAGACGAATGAAAAACTGTTTTTT
TRBV28	NA	TRBD1	TRBJ1-2	CASNLPGTAYGYTF	TGTGCCAGCAACCTACCTGGGACAGCTTATGGCTACACCTTC
TRBV13	NA	TRBD1	TRBJ2-7	CASSSRDRASHEQYF	TGTGCCAGCAGCTCCCGGGACAGGGCGTCGCACGAGCAGTACTTC
TRBV7-2	few	NA	TRBJ1-5	CASSQSDRNQPQHF	TGTGCCAGCAGCCAGAGCGACCGCAATCAGCCCCAGCATTTT
TRBV5-6	NA	TRBD1	TRBJ2-7	CASSLGTGAHEQYF	TGTGCCAGCAGCTTGGGCACAGGGGCCCACGAGCAGTACTTC
TRBV28	few	TRBD1	TRBJ2-5	CASRRQGQETQYF	TGTGCCAGCAGGAGACAGGGCCAAGAGACCCAGTACTTC
TRBV5-6	once	TRBD1	TRBJ2-7	CASSGGQGYEQYF	TGTGCCAGCAGCGGCGGACAGGGCTACGAGCAGTACTTC
TRBV7-6	NA	TRBD2	TRBJ2-1	CASSPNLAGAYNEQFF	TGTGCCAGCAGCCCTAACCTAGCGGGGGCTTACAATGAGCAGTTCTTC
TRBV27	few	NA	TRBJ1-2	CASSLWAEGGYTF	TGTGCCAGCAGTCTGTGGGCTGAAGGTGGCTACACCTTC